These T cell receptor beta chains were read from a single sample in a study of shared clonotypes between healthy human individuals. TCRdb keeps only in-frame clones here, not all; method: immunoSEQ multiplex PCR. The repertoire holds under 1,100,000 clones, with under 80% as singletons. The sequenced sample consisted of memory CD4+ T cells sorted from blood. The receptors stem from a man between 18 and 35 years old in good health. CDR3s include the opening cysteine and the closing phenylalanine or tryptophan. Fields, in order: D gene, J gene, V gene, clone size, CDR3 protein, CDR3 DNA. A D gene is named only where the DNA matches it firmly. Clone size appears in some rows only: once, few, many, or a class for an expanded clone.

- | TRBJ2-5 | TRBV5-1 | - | CASSLQGGQETQYF | TGCGCCAGCAGCTTGCAGGGAGGCCAAGAGACCCAGTACTTC
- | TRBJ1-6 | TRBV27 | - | CASTPGGLNSPLHF | TGTGCCAGCACTCCTGGTGGCTTAAATTCACCCCTCCACTTT
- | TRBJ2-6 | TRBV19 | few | CASSIPTGGPSGANVLTF | TGTGCCAGTAGTATCCCGACAGGCGGGCCGTCTGGGGCCAACGTCCTGACTTTC
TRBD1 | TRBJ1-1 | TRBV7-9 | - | CASSSTGAANTEAFF | TGTGCCAGCAGCTCCACAGGGGCGGCGAACACTGAAGCTTTCTTT
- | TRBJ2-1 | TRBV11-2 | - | CASSPRPGEQFF | TGTGCCAGCAGCCCACGACCAGGTGAGCAGTTCTTC
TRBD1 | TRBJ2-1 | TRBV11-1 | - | CASSHLGQGLYNEQFF | TGTGCCAGCAGCCACTTGGGACAGGGCCTCTACAATGAGCAGTTCTTC
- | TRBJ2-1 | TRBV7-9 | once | CASSFGQSANEQFF | TGTGCCAGCAGCTTTGGACAGTCGGCCAATGAGCAGTTCTTC
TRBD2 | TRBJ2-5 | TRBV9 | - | CASSPLVRRGGQETQYF | TGTGCCAGCAGCCCCCTCGTACGGCGGGGGGGGCAAGAGACCCAGTACTTC
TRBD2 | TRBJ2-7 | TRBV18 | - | CASSPPRGGGSTDGNEQYF | TGTGCCAGCTCACCACCTCGGGGCGGGGGATCAACCGATGGAAACGAGCAGTACTTC
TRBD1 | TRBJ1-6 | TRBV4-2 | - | CASSLGTGSNSPLHF | TGTGCCAGCAGCCTAGGGACAGGGTCCAATTCACCCCTCCACTTT
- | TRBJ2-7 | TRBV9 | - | CASSVEVAPYYEQYF | TGTGCCAGCAGCGTAGAGGTAGCCCCTTACTACGAGCAGTACTTC
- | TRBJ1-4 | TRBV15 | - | CATSRSPTASNEKLFF | TGTGCCACCAGCAGATCGCCGACAGCTTCTAATGAAAAACTGTTTTTT
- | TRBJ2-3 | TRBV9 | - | CASSSTPDPTDTQYF | TGTGCCAGCAGCTCCACCCCGGACCCCACAGATACGCAGTATTTT
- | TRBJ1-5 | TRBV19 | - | CASRETAGLNQPQHF | TGTGCCAGTAGAGAAACCGCAGGGTTAAATCAGCCCCAGCATTTT
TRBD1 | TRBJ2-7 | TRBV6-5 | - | CASSYSRQGVYEQYF | TGTGCCAGCAGTTACTCGAGGCAGGGGGTTTACGAGCAGTACTTC
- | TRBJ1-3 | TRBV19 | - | CASSPMGGSSGNTIYF | TGTGCCAGTAGTCCCATGGGGGGAAGCTCTGGAAACACCATATATTTT
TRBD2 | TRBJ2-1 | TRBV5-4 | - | CASSLMIAGVEQFF | TGTGCCAGCAGCTTGATGATAGCGGGAGTTGAGCAGTTCTTC
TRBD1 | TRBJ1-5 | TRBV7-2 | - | CASSLAGQGINQPQHF | TGTGCCAGCAGCTTAGCCGGACAGGGGATCAATCAGCCCCAGCATTTT
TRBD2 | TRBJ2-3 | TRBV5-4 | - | CASSSGLAGIKTDTQYF | TGTGCCAGCAGCTCAGGACTAGCGGGAATTAAGACAGATACGCAGTATTTT
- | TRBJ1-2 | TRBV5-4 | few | CASSLADRFPIGRYGYTF | TGTGCCAGCAGCTTGGCCGACAGATTCCCAATTGGGCGTTATGGCTACACCTTC
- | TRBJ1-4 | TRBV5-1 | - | CASSTGNVDEKLFF | TGCGCCAGCAGCACGGGGAATGTGGATGAAAAACTGTTTTTT
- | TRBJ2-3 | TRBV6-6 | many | CASSYRQRGTDTQYF | TGTGCCAGCAGTTACCGACAGCGGGGCACAGATACGCAGTATTTT
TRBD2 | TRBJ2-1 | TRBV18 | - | CASSRLAVDNEQFF | TGTGCCAGCTCACGACTAGCCGTAGACAATGAGCAGTTCTTC
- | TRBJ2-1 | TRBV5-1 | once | CASSLFGNSYNEQFF | TGCGCCAGCAGCCTCTTCGGGAATTCCTACAATGAGCAGTTCTTC
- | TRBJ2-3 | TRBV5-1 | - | CASSLGRNTDTQYF | TGCGCCAGCAGCTTGGGGCGGAACACAGATACGCAGTATTTT
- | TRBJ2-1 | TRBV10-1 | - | CASNRDQTYNEQFF | TGCGCCAGCAATCGGGACCAGACCTACAATGAGCAGTTCTTC
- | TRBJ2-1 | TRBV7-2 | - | CASSLVSGSTYNEQFF | TGTGCCAGCAGCTTAGTTTCGGGGTCGACCTACAATGAGCAGTTCTTC
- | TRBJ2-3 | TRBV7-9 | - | CASLRPSTDTQYF | TGTGCCAGCTTAAGGCCTAGCACAGATACGCAGTATTTT